What follows are 15 T cell receptor beta chains derived from one specimen sequenced in a study of OX40 agonist ivuxolimab in advanced cancers. TCRdb keeps only in-frame clones here, not all; method: immunoSEQ multiplex PCR. Found here are under 15,000 clones, roughly 80% of them singletons; the top ten hold 25% to 30%. Sequenced here: CD4+ or CD8+ T cells sorted from blood, sampled in a trial of the OX40 agonist ivuxolimab. The receptor source for this set is an adult with an advanced solid tumor such as melanoma, head and neck, liver or kidney cancer.

The V and J genes are TRBV5-4 and TRBJ2-5; D uncertain. The J call may be incorrect, as the DNA end agrees better with TRBJ2-7. The germline V gene encodes CDR1 SGHNT and CDR2 YYREEE (reference sequence). The CDR3 has 12 amino acids. In nucleotides, the CDR3 is TGTGCCAGCAGCTTGACGGAATACGAGCAGTACTTC. Translation gives CASSLTEYEQYF.

The chain links TRBV29-1 to TRBJ1-2, with 8 bases matching TRBD1. Losses at the gene ends were 7 bases for V and 7 bases for J; bases not matched to a gene: 8. Germline CDR1 is SQVTM and CDR2 is ANQGSEA. The length of the CDR3 is 12 residues. Here the CDR3 reads CSAGQGGPGYTF. Here the CDR3 DNA reads TGCAGCGCTGGACAGGGCGGACCTGGCTACACCTTC.

This chain links TRBV6-5 with TRBJ2-1, with D tentatively TRBD1 (5 bases). V was shortened by 2 bases and J by 4 bases, with 12 bases between the two germline ends. This CDR3 is 15 amino acids long. Germline V lookup: CDR1 MNHEY, CDR2 SVGAGI. The CDR3 DNA is TGTGCCAGCAGTTACGCAGGGAACCTATACAATGAGCAGTTCTTC. This encodes CASSYAGNLYNEQFF.

This chain uses TRBV6-1 with TRBJ1-1, with D perhaps TRBD1 (5 bases). Germline CDR1 reads MNHNS; CDR2 reads SASEGT. CDR3 size: 11 residues. V was trimmed by 11 bases and J by 11 bases, leaving 18 bases between them. In DNA form, the CDR3 reads TGTGCCGGGGGTTGGCAGGGACCGGCTTTCTTT. Translation: CAGGWQGPAFF.

This chain connects TRBV28 to TRBJ1-6; D remains ambiguous. Trimming cost V 4 bases and J 1 base, with 5 bases left between them. This CDR3 is 14 amino acids long. From germline, CDR1 is MDHEN and CDR2 SYDVKM. CDR3 DNA sequence: TGTGCCAGCAGTTCGATATCCTATAATTCACCCCTCCACTTT. Its protein product is CASSSISYNSPLHF.

The V call is TRBV6-1, the J call TRBJ2-5; D may be TRBD1 (5 bases). Germline values: CDR1 MNHNS, CDR2 SASEGT. V lost 4 bases and J 5 bases, leaving 14 bases between the germline ends. This CDR3 contains 14 residues. The CDR3 sequence is CASSGGIQEETQYF. CDR3 bases: TGTGCCAGCAGTGGGGGTATACAGGAGGAGACCCAGTACTTC.

This chain uses TRBV29-1 with TRBJ1-3, with 7 bases matching TRBD1. Unmatched junction bases numbered 8, after V lost 4 bases and J lost 2 bases. The CDR3 runs 15 residues. From germline, CDR1 is SQVTM and CDR2 ANQGSEA. DNA for the CDR3: TGCAGCGTTGTACCGGGAGGGACAGCTGGAAACACCATATATTTT. Its protein is CSVVPGGTAGNTIYF.

The CDR3 is CASTGTSEYNEQFF. The DNA of the CDR3 is TGTGCCAGCACCGGGACTTCGGAATACAATGAGCAGTTCTTC. V is TRBV6-5 and J is TRBJ2-1; maybe TRBD2 (6 bases). CDR3 length equals 14 residues. Between the trimmed V and J ends, which lost 7 bases and 4 bases, there was a span of 14 bases. Germline V CDR1 and CDR2: MNHEY, SVGAGI.

This chain connects TRBV14 to TRBJ1-4; no firm D call. The germline V and J ends were trimmed by 0 bases and 8 bases, with 10 bases remaining between them. The CDR3 length is 14 residues. Germline CDR1 reads SGHDN; CDR2 reads FVKESK. CDR3 sequence (DNA): TGTGCCAGCAGCCAAGAAAAGAGGCAGGAAAAACTGTTTTTT. Translating it yields CASSQEKRQEKLFF.

Worth noting for this clone: The sample holds other DNA sequences that translate to the same CDR3. This rearrangement joins TRBV27 to TRBJ2-1; possible D gene TRBD2, 5 bases. Germline V gene data show CDR1 as MNHEY and CDR2 as SMNVEV (reference sequence). The CDR3 covers 12 residues. V was shortened by 6 bases and J by 7 bases, with 10 bases between the two germline ends. Here the CDR3 DNA reads TGTGCCAGCAGCCCGGGAACTAATGAGCAGTTCTTC. Translation: CASSPGTNEQFF.

The rearrangement uses TRBV11-2 and TRBJ2-3, with 12 bases aligning to TRBD2. This CDR3 region has 15 residues. V dropped 5 bases and J dropped 4; count of bases not matched to a gene: 4. Germline CDR1 reads SGHAT; CDR2 reads FQNNGV. The CDR3 spells CASSRTSGAADTQYF. In DNA form, the CDR3 reads TGTGCCAGCAGCCGGACTAGCGGGGCAGCAGATACGCAGTATTTT.

Worth noting for this clone: Other DNA sequences from this sample encode an identical CDR3 as well. The genes are TRBV4-1 and TRBJ2-3, with 9 bases aligning to TRBD2. The CDR3 extends over 16 amino acids. V was pared by 0 bases and J by 6 bases, with 7 bases of the junction left unmatched. Germline V gene lookup returns CDR1 MGHRA and CDR2 YSYEKL. This chain's CDR3 is CASSQEAGGPGDTQYF. The DNA of the CDR3 is TGCGCCAGCAGCCAAGAGGCGGGAGGGCCGGGGGATACGCAGTATTTT.

This sequence joins TRBV7-9 and TRBJ2-1, with TRBD1 identical over 8 bases. Trimming cost V 1 base and J 5 bases; bases outside gene matches: 13. Germline CDR1 and CDR2: SEHNR and FQNEAQ (reference sequence). The CDR3 contains 18 residues. This CDR3 is CASSLGRGPSPWNNEQFF. The CDR3 region has the DNA TGTGCCAGCAGCTTAGGCAGGGGGCCCTCACCCTGGAACAATGAGCAGTTCTTC. The complete variable domain, with remaining parts taken from reference TRBV7-9 and TRBJ2-1, reads DTGVSQNPRHKITKRGQNVTFRCDPISEHNRLYWYRQTLGQGPEFLTYFQNEAQLEKSRLLSDRFSAERPKGSFSTLEIQRTEQGDSAMYLCASSLGRGPSPWNNEQFFGPGTRLTVL.

The chain is built from TRBV28 and TRBJ2-1; TRBD2 might be the D (6 bases). This CDR3 is 15 amino acids long. The V and J ends lost 8 bases and 7 bases respectively, with 21 bases between them. Germline V gene data show CDR1 as MDHEN and CDR2 as SYDVKM. The CDR3 is CASYGTGVRRNEQFF. The CDR3 nucleotides read TGTGCCAGCTATGGAACGGGGGTACGGAGGAATGAGCAGTTCTTC.

This chain uses TRBV28 with TRBJ2-7, with 12 bases aligning to TRBD2. The trim removed 4 bases at V and 6 bases at J, leaving 7 bases unmatched. The germline CDR1 and CDR2 sequences are MDHEN and SYDVKM. The CDR3 runs to 15 residues. This chain's CDR3 is CASSSRLAGDGEQYF. The CDR3 coding sequence is TGTGCCAGCAGTTCCCGACTAGCGGGAGATGGCGAGCAGTACTTC.